Only a few counts were recorded for the clone carrying this T cell receptor (beta chain). The SP2 primer and nested alpha and beta constant region primers amplified ligated cDNA in four rounds. TCRdb analysed the UMI-ligation and nested PCR reads with MiXCR anew, one entry per CDR3 protein. The sample lists roughly 13,000 distinct CDR3 sequences; under 6.5% were seen once. Treatment: skin biopsy from PPD injection site in Mantoux-positive individual. TCR cDNA received a 3' ligated oligonucleotide that carried a UMI. Cells were not sorted; total RNA input targeted about 1 to 1000 ng. The sample is drawn from a study of naive and memory T cell subsets. The TCR was taken from an adult in good health. Specimen: skin, collected from a tuberculin skin test site.

The CDR3 nucleotides are TGTGCCAGCTCACTCACAGGGGGCCAGGCAGATACGCAGTATTTT. Its protein is CASSLTGGQADTQYF. The chain is built from TRBV18 and TRBJ2-3, with TRBD1 matching over 9 bases. The CDR3 spans 15 residues. The V and J ends lost 4 bases and 4 bases, in that order; junction bases with no gene match: 6. Germline lookup yields CDR1 KGHSH and CDR2 LQKENI.